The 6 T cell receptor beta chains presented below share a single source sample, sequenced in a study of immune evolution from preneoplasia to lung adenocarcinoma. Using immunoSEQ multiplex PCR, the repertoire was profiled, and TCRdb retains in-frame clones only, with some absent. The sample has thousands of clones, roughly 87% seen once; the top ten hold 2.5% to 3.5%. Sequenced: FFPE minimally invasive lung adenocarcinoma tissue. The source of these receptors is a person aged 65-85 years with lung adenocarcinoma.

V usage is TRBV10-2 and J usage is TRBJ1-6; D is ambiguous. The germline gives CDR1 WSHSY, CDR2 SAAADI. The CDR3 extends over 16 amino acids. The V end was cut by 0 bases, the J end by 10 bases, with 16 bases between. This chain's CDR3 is CASSESDGGSESPLHF. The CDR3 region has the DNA TGCGCCAGCAGTGAGTCCGACGGTGGGAGTGAGTCACCCCTCCACTTT.

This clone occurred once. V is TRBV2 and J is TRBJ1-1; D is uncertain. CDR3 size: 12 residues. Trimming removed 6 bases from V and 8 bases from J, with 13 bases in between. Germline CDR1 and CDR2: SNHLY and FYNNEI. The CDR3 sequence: CASSSGVAEAFF. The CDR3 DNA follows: TGTGCCAGCAGCTCCGGGGTCGCCGAAGCTTTCTTT.

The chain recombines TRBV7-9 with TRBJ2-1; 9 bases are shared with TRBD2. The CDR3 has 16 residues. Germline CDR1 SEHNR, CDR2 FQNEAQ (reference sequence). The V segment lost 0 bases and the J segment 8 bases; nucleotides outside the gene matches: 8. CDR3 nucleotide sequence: TGTGCCAGCAGCTTAGCGTTAAGCGGGAGGCCCCATGAGCAGTTCTTC. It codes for CASSLALSGRPHEQFF.

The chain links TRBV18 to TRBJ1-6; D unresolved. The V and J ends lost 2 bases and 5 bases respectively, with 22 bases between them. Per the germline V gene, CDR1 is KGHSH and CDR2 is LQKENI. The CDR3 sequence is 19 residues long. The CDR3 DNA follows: TGTGCCAGCTCACCATTAGCTGGAGTTGGCAGCTTAAATAATTCACCCCTCCACTTT. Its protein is CASSPLAGVGSLNNSPLHF.

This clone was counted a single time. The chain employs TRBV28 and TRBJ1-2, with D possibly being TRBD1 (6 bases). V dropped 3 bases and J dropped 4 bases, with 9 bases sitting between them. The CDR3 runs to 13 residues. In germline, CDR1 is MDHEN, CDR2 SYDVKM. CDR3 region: CASSFDRSYGYTF. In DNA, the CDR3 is TGTGCCAGCAGTTTCGACAGGTCCTATGGCTACACCTTC.

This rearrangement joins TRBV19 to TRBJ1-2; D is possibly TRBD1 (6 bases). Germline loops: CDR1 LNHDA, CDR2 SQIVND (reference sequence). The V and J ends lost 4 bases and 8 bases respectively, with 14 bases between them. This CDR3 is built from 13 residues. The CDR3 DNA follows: TGTGCCAGTAGTACGGACAGAGCTTGGGGCTACACCTTC. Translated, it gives CASSTDRAWGYTF. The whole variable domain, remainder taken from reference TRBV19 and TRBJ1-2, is DGGITQSPKYLFRKEGQNVTLSCEQNLNHDAMYWYRQDPGQGLRLIYYSQIVNDFQKGDIAEGYSVSREKKESFPLTVTSAQKNPTAFYLCASSTDRAWGYTFGSGTRLTVV.